Each of the 25 T cell receptor beta chains below was sequenced from the same sample in a study of naive and memory T cell subsets. Two oligonucleotides, mixed equimolar, formed the beta constant-region primer covering TRBC1 and TRBC2. Four rounds of PCR amplified the ligated cDNA using nested alpha and beta constant-region primers plus SP2. Using its own MiXCR run on the UMI-ligation and nested PCR reads, TCRdb lists one record per CDR3 protein. The profile covers over 100,000 distinct CDR3 sequences, with roughly 32% appearing a single time and about 1% taken by the ten largest. Sequencing was done on a sample of central memory CD4+ T cells from blood. The receptors were gathered from a human donor in good health.

This chain uses TRBV5-1 with TRBJ2-5, with 11 bases lining up with TRBD1. The CDR3 totals 16 residues. The V gene's germline CDR1 is SGHRS and CDR2 YFSETQ. Germline trimming cut 2 bases from V and 9 bases from J; bases unmatched to any gene: 12. This chain's CDR3 is CASSLSGTGGLAAQYF. DNA for the CDR3: TGCGCCAGCAGCTTATCCGGGACAGGGGGGCTGGCGGCCCAGTACTTC.

The rearrangement joins TRBV6-5 to TRBJ1-2, with TRBD1 matching over 12 bases. This CDR3 comprises 16 residues. Germline V gene data show CDR1 as MNHEY and CDR2 as SVGAGI. V was clipped by 5 bases and J by 7 bases; unmatched bases: 11. Written as DNA, the CDR3 is TGTGCCAGCAGTGGGGGGGACAGGGGGCGAAGATTTGGCTACACCTTC. As protein: CASSGGDRGRRFGYTF.

J is TRBJ2-1 and V is TRBV20-1; a possible D gene is TRBD2 (6 bases). This CDR3 has 15 residues. Germline V gene lookup returns CDR1 DFQATT and CDR2 SNEGSKA (reference sequence). Trimming took off 0 bases at V and 7 bases at J, with 16 bases between the two ends. CDR3 residues: CSARDITGAMNEQFF. DNA of the CDR3: TGCAGTGCTAGAGATATAACGGGAGCCATGAATGAGCAGTTCTTC.

This chain connects TRBV7-3 to TRBJ2-3, with 8 bases identical to TRBD2. The CDR3 covers 15 residues. Germline assignment: CDR1 SGHTA and CDR2 FQGTGA. After removal of 5 bases from V and 2 bases from J, the junction contained 6 bases not matched to a gene. The CDR3 DNA reads as TGTGCCAGCAGCGGCGGGGGGCGGTACACAGATACGCAGTATTTT. It translates to CASSGGGRYTDTQYF.

This chain links TRBV25-1 with TRBJ2-3, with D uncertain. This CDR3 region has 14 residues. The germline V gene encodes CDR1 MGHDK and CDR2 SYGVNS. V was clipped by 1 base and J by 0 bases, with 5 bases between them. The CDR3 here is CASSESPSTDTQYF. The CDR3 bases are TGTGCCAGCAGTGAATCCCCGAGCACAGATACGCAGTATTTT. The full variable domain, its missing parts supplied by reference TRBV25-1 and TRBJ2-3, is EADIYQTPRYLVIGTGKKITLECSQTMGHDKMYWYQQDPGMELHLIHYSYGVNSTEKGDLSSESTVSRIRTEHFPLTLESARPSHTSQYLCASSESPSTDTQYFGPGTRLTVL.

A few counts support this clonotype. The J gene is TRBJ2-2, the V gene TRBV19, with 10 bases lining up with TRBD2. With V trimmed by 7 bases and J by 2 bases, 10 bases remained unmatched. This CDR3 is 17 amino acids long. From germline, CDR1 is LNHDA and CDR2 SQIVND (reference sequence). CDR3 sequence: CASMTLGLAENTGELFF. CDR3 in DNA: TGTGCCAGTATGACCCTCGGACTAGCGGAAAACACCGGGGAGCTGTTTTTT.

This chain joins TRBV24-1 and TRBJ2-2; 11 bases agree with TRBD2. Losses at the gene ends were 4 bases for V and 2 bases for J; bases not matched to a gene: 11. CDR1 KGHDR and CDR2 SFDVKD come from the germline V gene. CDR3 size: 19 residues. Here the CDR3 reads CATSESSGRGGLNTGELFF. CDR3 nucleotide sequence: TGTGCCACCAGTGAGAGTAGCGGGAGGGGGGGTTTAAACACCGGGGAGCTGTTTTTT.

This chain joins TRBV7-8 and TRBJ1-5; 8 bases align to TRBD1. CDR1 SGHVS and CDR2 FQNEAQ come from the germline V gene. The CDR3 spans 18 residues. The junction had 9 bases not matched to a gene; V was cut back by 0 bases and J by 2 bases. CDR3 DNA sequence: TGTGCCAGCAGCTTAGCCGGGCGGACAGGGTTAGGCAATCAGCCCCAGCATTTT. Amino acids: CASSLAGRTGLGNQPQHF.

This clonotype was seen only a few times. The CDR3 spells CATSRDRTDYEQYF. The CDR3 DNA follows: TGTGCCACCAGCAGAGACAGGACTGACTACGAGCAGTACTTC. The rearrangement uses TRBV15 and TRBJ2-7, with D perhaps matching TRBD2 (5 bases). The ends were cut back, 0 bases at V and 3 bases at J, with 9 bases in the middle. The CDR3 contains 14 residues. CDR1 and CDR2 (germline): LNHNV, YYDKDF (reference sequence).

This clonotype was seen only a few times. V usage is TRBV20-1 and J usage is TRBJ1-5, with 10 positions matching TRBD1. V was pared by 3 bases and J by 11 bases, with 10 bases of the junction left unmatched. The CDR3 consists of 14 residues. Germline CDR1 reads DFQATT; CDR2 reads SNEGSKA (reference sequence). The CDR3 loop reads CSASRTGGAGSQHF. CDR3 nucleotide sequence: TGCAGTGCTAGTAGGACAGGGGGTGCCGGGTCCCAGCATTTT.

A few counts support this clonotype. J is TRBJ2-3 and V is TRBV19; 8 bases are a match to TRBD2. The V and J ends lost 6 bases and 1 base, in that order; junction bases with no gene match: 6. Germline lookup yields CDR1 LNHDA and CDR2 SQIVND (reference sequence). The CDR3 extends over 15 amino acids. CDR3 bases: TGTGCCAGTAGGCCGCGGGAGGTCGGCACAGATACGCAGTATTTT. It translates to CASRPREVGTDTQYF.

The V gene is TRBV29-1, the J gene TRBJ2-7; 7 nucleotides match TRBD2. Per germline, CDR1 SQVTM and CDR2 ANQGSEA. With 4 bases clipped from V and 1 base from J, the junction kept 4 bases outside the gene matches. The length of the CDR3 is 13 residues. The CDR3 DNA is TGCAGCGTTGGGGCTAGCGGATCCTACGAGCAGTACTTC. Its protein product is CSVGASGSYEQYF.

The rearrangement links TRBV10-3 to TRBJ2-7, with no clear D. Germline CDR1 and CDR2: ENHRY and SYGVKD. V was pared by 6 bases and J by 2 bases, with 11 bases between. The CDR3 is made up of 13 amino acids. The CDR3 sequence: CAISQGSTYEQYF. The DNA for the CDR3 is TGTGCCATCAGCCAAGGATCCACCTACGAGCAGTACTTC.

This clonotype appeared a few times. The chain couples TRBV6-5 to TRBJ2-3; possible D gene TRBD1, 5 bases. This CDR3 comprises 14 residues. Germline CDR1 MNHEY, CDR2 SVGAGI. Trimming took off 7 bases at V and 2 bases at J, with 13 bases between the two ends. The CDR3 loop is CASKQGHSTDTQYF. The CDR3 bases are TGTGCCAGCAAACAAGGACACTCCACAGATACGCAGTATTTT.

This clonotype was detected a few times. The chain combines TRBV7-6 with TRBJ1-1, with D perhaps matching TRBD1 (5 bases). CDR1 is SGHVS, CDR2 FNYEAQ, per germline. Trimming removed 3 bases from V and 2 bases from J, with 13 bases in between. This CDR3 is built from 15 residues. CDR3 protein: CASSFPRQGNTEAFF. CDR3 DNA: TGTGCCAGCAGCTTCCCGAGGCAGGGCAACACTGAAGCTTTCTTT. Combining the CDR3 with reference TRBV7-6 and TRBJ1-1 gives the whole variable domain GAGVSQSPRYKVTKRGQDVALRCDPISGHVSLYWYRQALGQGPEFLTYFNYEAQQDKSGLPNDRFSAERPEGSISTLTIQRTEQRDSAMYRCASSFPRQGNTEAFFGQGTRLTVV.

This chain links TRBV4-3 with TRBJ1-5; perhaps TRBD1 as D (6 bases). The CDR3 is 15 amino acids. Germline V CDR1 and CDR2: LGHNA, YSLEER. V was trimmed by 0 bases and J by 4 bases, leaving 10 bases between them. As DNA, the CDR3 is TGCGCCAGCAGCCAAGAAGGACAGCGTAATCAGCCCCAGCATTTT. Translation gives CASSQEGQRNQPQHF.

The chain couples TRBV7-8 to TRBJ2-3; 8 nucleotides agree with TRBD2. Germline lookup yields CDR1 SGHVS and CDR2 FQNEAQ. The CDR3 covers 14 residues. V was pared by 6 bases and J by 3 bases, with 5 bases of the junction left unmatched. The chain's CDR3 is CASRERELTDTQYF. DNA for the CDR3: TGTGCCAGCAGAGAGCGGGAGCTGACAGATACGCAGTATTTT. The full variable domain, in which reference TRBV7-8 and TRBJ2-3 provide the parts outside the CDR3, is GAGVSQSPRYKVAKRGQDVALRCDPISGHVSLFWYQQALGQGPEFLTYFQNEAQLDKSGLPSDRFFAERPEGSVSTLKIQRTQQEDSAVYLCASRERELTDTQYFGPGTRLTVL.

This clonotype was found many times. J is TRBJ2-7 and V is TRBV28, with D possibly called TRBD1 or TRBD2 (5 bases each). V was pared by 2 bases and J by 4 bases, with 6 bases between. Germline CDR1 and CDR2: MDHEN and SYDVKM. This CDR3 contains 12 residues. CDR3 DNA sequence: TGTGCCAGCAGTTTAGGGGGTTACGAGCAGTACTTC. Amino acids: CASSLGGYEQYF. Based on the CDR3 plus reference TRBV28 and TRBJ2-7, the full variable domain is DVKVTQSSRYLVKRTGEKVFLECVQDMDHENMFWYRQDPGLGLRLIYFSYDVKMKEKGDIPEGYSVSREKKERFSLILESASTNQTSMYLCASSLGGYEQYFGPGTRLTVT.

This clonotype was observed a handful of times. The V and J genes are TRBV7-8 and TRBJ2-3; D possibly corresponds to TRBD2 (5 bases). Germline V gene data show CDR1 as SGHVS and CDR2 as FQNEAQ. This CDR3 is built from 16 residues. V lost 0 bases and J lost 2, with 12 bases in between. The CDR3 loop is CASSLALRGTTDTQYF. The CDR3 nucleotides read TGTGCCAGCAGCTTAGCCCTCCGGGGAACCACAGATACGCAGTATTTT.

J is TRBJ2-1 and V is TRBV18; D is undetermined. The CDR3 loop spans 16 amino acids. Trimming took off 3 bases at V and 1 base at J, with 13 bases between the two ends. CDR1 and CDR2 (germline): KGHSH, LQKENI. This CDR3 reads CASSPLDIGSYNEQFF. In DNA, the CDR3 is TGTGCCAGCTCACCGCTAGATATTGGGTCCTACAATGAGCAGTTCTTC.

The V and J genes are TRBV29-1 and TRBJ2-1; D is unclear. The CDR3 covers 13 residues. V was shortened by 6 bases and J by 1 base, with 10 bases between the two germline ends. Germline lookup yields CDR1 SQVTM and CDR2 ANQGSEA. As DNA, the CDR3 is TGCAGCGTAATAGCTGGATCCTACAATGAGCAGTTCTTC. This codes for CSVIAGSYNEQFF.

This clonotype was seen a few times. The chain combines TRBV20-1 with TRBJ1-2; TRBD1 aligns across 8 bases. Per germline, CDR1 DFQATT and CDR2 SNEGSKA (reference sequence). The length of the CDR3 is 11 residues. After removal of 6 bases from V and 10 bases from J, the junction contained 7 bases not matched to a gene. The DNA for the CDR3 is TGCAGTGCGAGGACAGGGTGGGACTACACCTTC. Its translation: CSARTGWDYTF.

V usage is TRBV28 and J usage is TRBJ1-5; D is undetermined. CDR1 is MDHEN and CDR2 is SYDVKM in the germline V gene. The CDR3 length is 12 residues. The V end lost 6 bases, the J end lost 1 base, and 4 bases lay between the germline ends. CDR3 sequence (DNA): TGTGCCAGCAGGATAAGCAATCAGCCCCAGCATTTT. Translated: CASRISNQPQHF.

V gene TRBV6-1 combines with J gene TRBJ2-7; a weak D match, TRBD2 (6 bases). CDR1 is MNHNS, CDR2 SASEGT, per germline. The CDR3 is 15 amino acids. V lost 7 bases to trimming and J lost 7 bases, with 23 bases between them. The CDR3 loop is CASTVTGTQSEEQYF. Written as DNA, the CDR3 is TGTGCCAGCACAGTGACCGGGACTCAGAGCGAGGAGCAGTACTTC.

The chain is built from TRBV12-3 or TRBV12-4 and TRBJ2-5; D call uncertain. Trimming removed 3 bases from V and 3 bases from J, with 11 bases in between. The CDR3 length is 14 residues. CDR3 in amino acids: CASSLVHLKETQYF. DNA for the CDR3: TGTGCCAGCAGTTTGGTCCACCTCAAAGAGACCCAGTACTTC.